Below, 10 T cell receptor beta chains from the same sample are listed, as sequenced in a study of CD8+CD57+ T cells in acquired aplastic anemia. CDR3 and TCR beta VDJ profiling relied on genomic DNA as the template. In TCRdb, the reads were re-called with MiXCR into one record per CDR3 protein. Of about 95,000 distinct CDR3 sequences listed, roughly 70% are singletons. An expansion of CD8+CD57+ cells by flow cytometry had been shown in patients chosen for sequencing. Sequenced input: sorted CD4+, CD8+, or CD8+CD57+ T cells (not recorded which) from PBMCs. The receptors derive from a human donor with aplastic anemia.

V usage is TRBV20-1 and J usage is TRBJ2-7; D call uncertain. In germline, CDR1 is DFQATT, CDR2 SNEGSKA (reference sequence). The CDR3 is 14 residues long. Trimming took off 6 bases at V and 1 base at J, with 16 bases between the two ends. CDR3 DNA sequence: TGCAGTGCAGATGACACGAACCTATCCTACGAGCAGTACTTC. Its translation: CSADDTNLSYEQYF.

By sample fraction, this clonotype is medium-sized. V gene TRBV20-1 combines with J gene TRBJ2-7; 7 bases align to TRBD1. CDR3 length equals 13 residues. V lost 1 base and J lost 1; bases outside the gene matches: 1. Germline CDR1 is DFQATT and CDR2 is SNEGSKA (reference sequence). CDR3 sequence reads: CSARGTGSYEQYF. The CDR3 DNA follows: TGCAGTGCTAGAGGGACAGGTTCCTACGAGCAGTACTTC.

The chain uses TRBV5-1 and TRBJ1-1, with D possibly matching TRBD1 (6 bases). The V end was cut by 4 bases, the J end by 8 bases, with 15 bases between. CDR3 length equals 13 residues. From germline, CDR1 is SGHRS and CDR2 YFSETQ. The DNA for the CDR3 is TGCGCCAGCAGCAGGAACGACAGGACCGAAGCTTTCTTT. Its translation is CASSRNDRTEAFF.

This clonotype was recorded at least ten times. The V call is TRBV11-2, the J call TRBJ2-7; possible D gene TRBD1, 5 bases. The CDR3 is made up of 14 amino acids. Germline V lookup: CDR1 SGHAT, CDR2 FQNNGV. Trimming shortened V by 5 bases and J by 2 bases, and 13 bases separated the two germline ends. CDR3 region: CASSPRAAPYEQYF. CDR3 DNA sequence: TGTGCCAGCAGCCCCAGGGCGGCCCCCTACGAGCAGTACTTC.

The chain carries TRBV12-3 or TRBV12-4 and TRBJ1-2; 10 nucleotides line up with TRBD1. The V segment lost 5 bases and the J segment 6 bases; nucleotides outside the gene matches: 9. The CDR3 sequence is 15 residues long. The CDR3 nucleotides read TGTGCCAGCAGTCTAGAGTGGGACAGGGGTCATGGCTACACCTTC. It codes for CASSLEWDRGHGYTF.

This clonotype was counted many times. The chain recombines TRBV12-3 or TRBV12-4 with TRBJ1-2; D not certain. V was trimmed by 1 base and J by 5 bases, leaving 11 bases between them. The CDR3 is made up of 14 amino acids. The CDR3 sequence: CASSLVIGRYGYTF. In nucleotides, the CDR3 is TGTGCCAGCAGTTTAGTAATAGGGAGGTATGGCTACACCTTC.

The chain is built from TRBV19 and TRBJ1-5; weak D call: TRBD1 (6 bases). Germline V gene data show CDR1 as LNHDA and CDR2 as SQIVND (reference sequence). Trimming removed 3 bases at V and 10 bases at J, with 19 bases between. The CDR3 has 15 amino acids. CDR3 residues: CASSIEGTLAFPQHF. CDR3 in DNA: TGTGCCAGTAGTATCGAAGGGACACTGGCATTTCCCCAGCATTTT.

This clonotype showed up just a few times. The rearrangement joins TRBV2 to TRBJ2-7, with D perhaps given as TRBD1 or TRBD2 (5 bases each). CDR3 size: 14 residues. Trimming removed 6 bases from V and 6 bases from J, with 18 bases in between. Germline V gene lookup returns CDR1 SNHLY and CDR2 FYNNEI. The CDR3 region has the DNA TGTGCCAGCAGGGACCAGGGAGTACGTGGCGAGCAGTACTTC. Its translation: CASRDQGVRGEQYF.

The CDR3 DNA follows: TGCAGTGCTAGAGGACAGGGGATCGGGAACTATGGCTACACCTTC. Amino acids: CSARGQGIGNYGYTF. This chain links TRBV20-1 with TRBJ1-2, with 8 bases that match TRBD1. The J segment lost 2 bases and the V segment lost 1 base, leaving 6 bases of the junction unmatched. The CDR3 extends over 15 amino acids. Per germline, CDR1 DFQATT and CDR2 SNEGSKA (reference sequence).

This chain connects TRBV19 to TRBJ2-7, with D possibly being TRBD2 (6 bases). Trimming removed 5 bases at V and 4 bases at J, with 12 bases between. The CDR3 is made up of 13 amino acids. CDR1 LNHDA and CDR2 SQIVND come from the germline V gene (reference sequence). CDR3 region: CASSPEGRYEQYF. CDR3 bases: TGTGCCAGTAGTCCCGAGGGGAGGTACGAGCAGTACTTC.